This T cell receptor beta chain comes out of a study of CD8+CD57+ T cells in acquired aplastic anemia. The study's findings and limits: With respect to CD8+ Simpson's diversity, patients and controls did not differ significantly. Patients and controls had in common 25 to 30 CD8+ CDR3 sequences.

This clonotype was seen just once. What it binds is not known. Those patients picked for sequencing had displayed CD8+CD57+ cell expansion on flow cytometry. No therapy was given to patients before blood sampling. Profiling of TCR beta VDJ combinations and CDR3 sequences used genomic DNA as template. TCRdb processed the reads anew with MiXCR; each CDR3 protein has one entry. Altogether 150,000 to 200,000 distinct CDR3 sequences are present, over 70% being singletons, with the ten largest covering around 45%. The source of this sequence is a human donor with aplastic anemia. The sample taken for sequencing was sorted CD4+, CD8+, or CD8+CD57+ T cells (not recorded which) from PBMCs.

The CDR3 DNA sequence: TGTGCCAGCAGCCGGGGACTAGCGGGTAGCACAGATACGCAGTATTTT. It specifies CASSRGLAGSTDTQYF. The J gene is TRBJ2-3, the V gene TRBV9; 12 bases agree with TRBD2. Germline V gives CDR1 SGDLS, CDR2 YYNGEE. CDR3 length: 16 amino acids. The trim removed 4 bases at V and 0 bases at J, leaving 3 bases unmatched.